Sequencing of this T cell receptor (beta chain) was carried out in a study of CD8 T cells in Susac syndrome. Findings and limits, study-wide: In total CD8+ repertoires, about 15 Susac-specific public clones were detected, and CD8+ TEMRA repertoires contained four or five.

A quantity of about 0.45 to 1 ug RNA underwent reverse transcription using random hexamers. TCRdb fed the immunoSEQ multiplex PCR reads into MiXCR, producing one record per CDR3 protein. This sample has over 20,000 distinct CDR3 sequences, with around 93% found just once. TEMRA cells were enriched by FACS, while CD8+ and CD4+ T cells were obtained through a negative isolation that was performed magnetically. This clonotype has a single count. The antigen is not known. Sequencing was done on a sample of CD8+ T cells from PBMCs. The sequence derives from a human donor with Susac syndrome.

DNA for the CDR3: TGTGCCACCAGCCCTGAGGGACAGGGACGCGCCTACGAGCAGTACTTC. This gives the protein CATSPEGQGRAYEQYF. The J gene is TRBJ2-7, the V gene TRBV15, with TRBD1 matching over 9 bases. The CDR3 runs 16 residues. Germline CDR1 reads LNHNV; CDR2 reads YYDKDF (reference sequence). The trim removed 5 bases at V and 2 bases at J, leaving 10 bases unmatched.